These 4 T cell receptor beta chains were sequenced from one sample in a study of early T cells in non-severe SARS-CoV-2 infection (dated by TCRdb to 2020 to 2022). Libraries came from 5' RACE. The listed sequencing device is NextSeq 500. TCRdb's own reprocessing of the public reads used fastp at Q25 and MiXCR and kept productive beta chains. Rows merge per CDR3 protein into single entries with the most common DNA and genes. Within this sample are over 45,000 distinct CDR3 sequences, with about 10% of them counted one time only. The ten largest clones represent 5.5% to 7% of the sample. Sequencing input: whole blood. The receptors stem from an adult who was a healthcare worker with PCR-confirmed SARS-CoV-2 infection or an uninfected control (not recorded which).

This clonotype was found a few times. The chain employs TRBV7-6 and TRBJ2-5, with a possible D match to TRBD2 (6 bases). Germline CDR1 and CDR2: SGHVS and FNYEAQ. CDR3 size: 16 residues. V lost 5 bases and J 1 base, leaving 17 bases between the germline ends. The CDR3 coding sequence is TGTGCCAGCAGCCCCTCCTTGGAGGGGCTCCAAGAGACCCAGTACTTC. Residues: CASSPSLEGLQETQYF.

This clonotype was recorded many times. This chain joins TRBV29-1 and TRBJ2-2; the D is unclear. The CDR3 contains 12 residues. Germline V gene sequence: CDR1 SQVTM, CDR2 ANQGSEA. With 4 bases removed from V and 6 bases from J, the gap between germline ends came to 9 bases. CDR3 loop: CSVGTGAGELFF. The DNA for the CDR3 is TGCAGCGTTGGGACCGGAGCCGGGGAGCTGTTTTTT.

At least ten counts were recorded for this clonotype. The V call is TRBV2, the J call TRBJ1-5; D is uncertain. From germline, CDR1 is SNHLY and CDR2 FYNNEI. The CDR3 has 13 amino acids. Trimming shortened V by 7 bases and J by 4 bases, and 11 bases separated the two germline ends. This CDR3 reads CASNSEFNQPQHF. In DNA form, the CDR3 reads TGTGCCAGCAATTCAGAGTTTAATCAGCCCCAGCATTTT.

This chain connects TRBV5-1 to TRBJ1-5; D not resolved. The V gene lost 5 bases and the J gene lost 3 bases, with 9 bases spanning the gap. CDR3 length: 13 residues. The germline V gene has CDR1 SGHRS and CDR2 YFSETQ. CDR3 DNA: TGCGCCAGCAGGAGTCAGCCCAATCAGCCCCAGCATTTT. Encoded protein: CASRSQPNQPQHF.